This TCR beta chain was recovered during a study of T cell responses to AZD1222 COVID-19 vaccine (dated by TCRdb to 2020 to 2022). Some background on the complete study: AZD1222 recipients with second doses at about 4 weeks or about 12 weeks were pooled, because spike-specific TCR depth and breadth did not differ between schedules. A total of 233 trial participants underwent TCR sequencing, of whom about 200 had received two doses of AZD1222 and some 25 had received two doses of the MenACWY control vaccine. Trial participants were enrolled into age subgroups of 18-55, 56-69 and 70-plus years, which contained approximately 150, 30 and 60 TCR-sequenced participants, respectively.

The CDR3 runs 14 amino acids, cysteine and phenylalanine included. Only CDR3 DNA is held: 42 bases, read in frame from base 1. CDR1 is given as SGHDN and CDR2 as FVKESK, both from the germline V gene. V was cut back by 4 bases and J by 3 bases, leaving a gap of 12 bases between them. The CDR3 regions of human TCRbeta chains were analyzed by immunosequencing. Turning to the authors' computational methods: TCRs in the repertoires were matched against a reference library of SARS-CoV-2-specific TCRs that had been generated with the MIRA antigen-specificity platform. Breadth was defined as the fraction of unique TCRs that were SARS-CoV-2-associated, and depth was defined as the fraction of total T cells that were SARS-CoV-2-associated. Using the MIRA data, every spike-specific TCR was mapped to the spike region that the TCR reacted to and assigned to either a CD4 or a CD8 class. Log10-transformed breadth and depth values were compared by one-way ANOVA with Sidak's multiple comparisons tests. TCRdb retrieved this table from immuneACCESS and kept in-frame rearrangements only. Not all clones are present; in checked studies, unresolved V genes account for under half, and no reason is known for the remainder. Clone size and the V and J calls come from that table; the DNA yielded D and trimming. Present in this sample are approximately 140,000 clones, 75% to 95% of which were seen just once. Together, the top ten hold approximately 1.5% of the sample.

The time point label, read with the paper, signifies: baseline before first vaccination. The vaccinee samples were drawn from two UK trials, COV001 and COV002, one of which was a single-blind randomized controlled phase 2/3 trial testing AZD1222 (ChAdOx1 nCoV-19) in healthy adults. For TCRbeta chain sequencing, PBMC samples were collected from trial participants at day 0 and at day 28 after the second dose. About this clone: It has no known antigen specificity. No base quality values were provided; no much bigger clone lies one nucleotide off.

Broad study findings and their caveats: Vaccine-associated CD4 TCRs spanned the whole spike protein, with dominant responses in regions 160-218 and 743-854. Because no day 14 peak-response samples were available, repertoires were characterized only after the peak T cell response. Participants were mostly white British and included more females than males, and it was suggested by the authors that clonal diversity may have been underestimated. Conclusions about previously exposed vaccinees are limited, since just five to seven AZD1222 recipients were seropositive for SARS-CoV-2 at baseline. Nearly half of unique spike-specific TCRs reportedly recognized epitopes outside regions mutated in the B.1.351 and B.1.1.7 variants. The 56-69-year group was small, and its depth increase did not reach significance, likely because of low power. After two AZD1222 doses, both the breadth and the depth of spike-specific TCRs were significantly higher than at day 0 and than in MenACWY recipients.

This receptor was taken from an adult in good health. The source was peripheral blood, collected on day 0 of AZD1222 vaccination. The sequence is built from TRBV14 and TRBJ1-1; a tentative D call is TRBD1 (5 bases match). CDR3 reads: CASSPSKGHTEAFF. The DNA sequence is as follows: TGTGCCAGCAGCCCCTCCAAGGGGCACACTGAAGCTTTCTTT.